This record concerns one T cell receptor (beta chain) sequence. The antigen it recognizes is unknown. One base away there is no much larger clone; base qualities are not given. The label giving this sample's time point can be read as: about 28 days (+/-7) after the second vaccine dose. AZD1222 recipients given second doses at about 4 weeks or at about 12 weeks were pooled, since spike-specific TCR depth and breadth were not found to differ between the two schedules. The vaccinee samples were drawn from two UK trials, COV001 and COV002, one of which was a single-blind randomized controlled phase 2/3 trial testing AZD1222 (ChAdOx1 nCoV-19) in healthy adults. For TCRbeta chain sequencing, PBMC samples from trial participants were taken at day 0 and at day 28 after the second dose. The data are from a study of T cell responses to AZD1222 COVID-19 vaccine (dated by TCRdb to about 2021). Broadly, across the study: A total of just over 230 trial participants underwent TCR sequencing, of whom 207 received two doses of AZD1222 and some 26 received two doses of the MenACWY control vaccine. Trial participants were enrolled into age subgroups of 18-55, 56-69 and 70-plus years, which contained about 150, 28 and 57 TCR-sequenced participants, respectively.

General findings and caveats noted by the study authors: A significant rise in spike-specific TCR breadth and depth was observed after two AZD1222 doses relative to day 0 and relative to MenACWY recipients. Conclusions about previously exposed vaccinees are limited, since just six AZD1222 recipients were seropositive for SARS-CoV-2 at baseline. Nearly half of unique spike-specific TCRs reportedly recognized epitopes outside regions mutated in the B.1.351 and B.1.1.7 variants. The 56-69-year group was small, and its depth increase did not reach significance, likely because of low power. Because no samples from the day 14 peak response were available, repertoires could be characterized only after the peak T cell response. The whole spike protein was spanned by vaccine-associated CD4 TCRs, and dominant responses were seen in regions 160-218 and 743-854. Participants were mostly white British and included more females than males, and it was suggested by the authors that clonal diversity may have been underestimated.

The CDR3 regions of human TCRbeta chains were analyzed by immunosequencing. The paper's data handling went like this. Repertoire TCRs were checked for matches against a reference library of SARS-CoV-2-specific TCRs that had been generated using the MIRA antigen-specificity platform. Breadth was defined as the fraction of unique TCRs that were SARS-CoV-2-associated, and depth was defined as the fraction of total T cells that were SARS-CoV-2-associated. Using the MIRA data, every spike-specific TCR was mapped to the spike region that the TCR reacted to and assigned to either a CD4 or a CD8 class. Log10-transformed breadth and depth values were compared by one-way ANOVA with Sidak's multiple comparisons tests. The table was pulled from immuneACCESS by TCRdb, which kept in-frame rearrangements only. Such tables lose some clones; where checked, under half of the loss comes from unresolved V genes, and the rest has no known cause. The D gene and trimming were derived from the DNA, and the V and J assignments and clone size from that table. The sample records over 120,000 clones, around 92% of which are singletons. The biggest ten clones account for 3% to 4.5% of the sample.

The germline V gene specifies MNHNS as CDR1 and SASEGT as CDR2. From the cysteine up to the phenylalanine, the CDR3 has a length of 15 residues. CDR3 DNA is the only sequence kept; it has 45 bases, read in frame from the first base. V loses 2 bases of germline sequence and J loses 4 bases, and the interval between the two ends is 14 bases. The starting material was peripheral blood, obtained 28 days after the second AZD1222 dose. The V and J genes are TRBV6-1 and TRBJ1-2, with TRBD1 perhaps the D gene, on 5 matching bases. The receptor's source is an adult who received the AZD1222 COVID-19 vaccine. In nucleotides, the sequence is TGTGCCAGCAGTGAAAATTCAGGGCAAGGCTATGGCTACACCTTC. Protein translation: CASSENSGQGYGYTF.